This TCR beta chain was sequenced during a study of CD8 T cells in Susac syndrome. An input of about 0.5 to 1 ug of RNA was subjected to reverse transcription using random hexamers. Across 54 Vbeta and 13 Jbeta, TCR beta CDR3 was amplified with immunoSEQ multiplex PCR. TCRdb re-derived calls from the immunoSEQ multiplex PCR reads in MiXCR, one entry per CDR3 protein. The repertoire includes 45,000 to 60,000 distinct CDR3 sequences, almost 95% of them detected once, and around 0.4% sits in the top ten. The V end was cut by 4 bases, the J end by 8 bases, with 10 bases between. Germline V lookup: CDR1 SGHDT, CDR2 YYEEEE. The CDR3 is 12 residues long. Negative isolation yielded CD4+ and CD8+ T cells, and FACS enriched TEMRA cells.

The sequenced sample consisted of CD8+ T cells from PBMCs. This sequence was found in a human donor in good health. V usage is TRBV5-6 and J usage is TRBJ2-1; no reliable D call. The CDR3 protein is CASSIAWDEQFF. The CDR3 DNA reads as TGTGCCAGCAGCATAGCATGGGATGAGCAGTTCTTC. Drawing the rest from reference TRBV5-6 and TRBJ2-1, the complete variable domain is DAGVTQSPTHLIKTRGQQVTLRCSPKSGHDTVSWYQQALGQGPQFIFQYYEEEERQRGNFPDRFSGHQFPNYSSELNVNALLLGDSALYLCASSIAWDEQFFGPGTRLTVL.